The rows below give T cell receptor beta chains drawn from one sample of a study of PD-1 blockade in classical Hodgkin lymphoma. Sequenced by immunoSEQ multiplex PCR; TCRdb stores in-frame clones only, minus some. The table has tens of thousands of clones, around 78% seen once. The sequences come from peripheral blood mononuclear cells (PBMCs), collected before the fourth cycle of nivolumab. The receptor set was obtained from a human donor with classical Hodgkin lymphoma. Both conserved end residues are part of each CDR3.

V gene	J gene	CDR3 protein
TRBV18	TRBJ2-7	CASSPGFASPYEQYF
TRBV2	TRBJ2-1	CASSGEGAIDEQFF
TRBV25-1	TRBJ1-1	CASRTGDRGFTEAFF
TRBV6-5	TRBJ2-2	CASSTGYGELFF
TRBV7-9	TRBJ1-6	CASSLAGDSSYNSPLHF
TRBV12-5	TRBJ1-1	CASGLATGNMNTEAFF
TRBV6-4	TRBJ2-7	CASSRDRSYEQYF
TRBV7-7	TRBJ1-4	CASSLTDAANEKLFF
TRBV6-6	TRBJ1-6	CASSYKGGSSPLHF
TRBV5-1	TRBJ2-3	CASSLGPLLGTDTQYF
TRBV5-1	TRBJ2-7	CASSLGTSSYEQYF
TRBV18	TRBJ2-2	CASSPGTRSGELFF
TRBV5-1	TRBJ2-5	CASSLGVGGGIQETQYF
TRBV27	TRBJ1-2	CASSLSGTGGGYTF
TRBV5-1	TRBJ2-2	CASSFDTGGELFF
TRBV4-3	TRBJ2-7	CASSHGRLGIYEQYF
TRBV5-8	TRBJ1-1	CASSLETGGREAFF
TRBV2	TRBJ1-2	CASSEALSGLQGYGYTF
TRBV6-6	TRBJ1-4	CASSYRKGSEKLFF
TRBV2	TRBJ1-4	CASSEPDPNEKLFF
TRBV10-3	TRBJ1-5	CAISESYRTENQPQHF
TRBV4-1	TRBJ1-2	CASSQEDRIRIYGYTF
TRBV5-1	TRBJ1-2	CASSLERRMGYTF
TRBV6-5	TRBJ1-1	CASRAPRGFTEAFF
TRBV18	TRBJ2-1	CASSPASNEQFF
TRBV7-2	TRBJ2-3	CASSPQGLYSTDTQYF
TRBV7-6	TRBJ2-7	CASSLMAGTGASYEQYF
TRBV30	TRBJ1-1	CAWSVRSGGTEAFF
TRBV7-7	TRBJ2-1	CASSLSGRDSNEQFF
TRBV6-6	TRBJ2-5	CASSYHVQETQYF
TRBV6-5	TRBJ1-3	CASSYSWAGGNTIYF
TRBV5-4	TRBJ2-7	CASRPPGTGSLEQYF
TRBV19	TRBJ2-7	CASRAGTGTYEQYF
TRBV7-3	TRBJ2-7	CASSLSFSSLVFSEQYF
TRBV12-5	TRBJ1-1	CASGASTGDLGNTEAFF
TRBV23-1	TRBJ1-5	CASRAGQHNQPQHF
TRBV6-5	TRBJ1-1	CASSYPGRTEAFF
TRBV19	TRBJ1-4	CASSIVQGMDEKLFF
TRBV29-1	TRBJ2-3	CSVDTGQAYSTDTQYF
TRBV7-9	TRBJ1-3	CASSVLRGNSGNTIYF
TRBV28	TRBJ1-2	CASSLMVKYVNGYTF
TRBV28	TRBJ1-1	CASSLPNTEAFF
TRBV28	TRBJ2-1	CASSLYSLAGGPYNEQFF
TRBV5-1	TRBJ2-7	CASGPAGTNEQYF
TRBV19	TRBJ2-5	CASKAGDETQYF
TRBV10-1	TRBJ2-3	CASSEGLAGGRFSTDTQYF
TRBV10-1	TRBJ1-6	CASSDGRESSYNSPLHF
TRBV5-1	TRBJ2-1	CASVRELGYNEQFF
TRBV28	TRBJ1-5	CASSFWGDSNQPQHF
TRBV4-1	TRBJ2-2	CASSQVQGARTGELFF
TRBV18	TRBJ1-5	CASSPIGRSNQPQHF
TRBV11-2	TRBJ2-7	CASSLLTSSYEQYF
TRBV12-5	TRBJ2-3	CASGLELPTDTQYF
TRBV28	TRBJ2-2	CASSLETSGRRELFF
TRBV9	TRBJ2-3	CASSVSSGGITDTQYF
TRBV19	TRBJ1-5	CASSAVGHNQPQHF
TRBV5-4	TRBJ1-1	CASSATQGASEAFF
TRBV18	TRBJ2-5	CASSVTREGTQYF
TRBV6-5	TRBJ1-1	CASSYRPAGVTEAFF